This T cell receptor (beta chain) was retrieved from a study of T-cell memory formation after mild COVID-19. Study outcomes and limitations: CM and EM subsets held most contracting CD4+ clones; EMRA held CD8+ ones. Later expanders leaned toward CD4+, whereas clones contracting from day 15 to 85 were balanced CD4/CD8. Second-wave clones peaking on day 37 lacked confirmed SARS-CoV-2 specificity.

Remarks on this clonotype: What it binds is unknown.

CDR1 and CDR2 from the germline V gene are MNHEY and SVGAGI. The V gene lost 2 bases and the J gene lost 5 bases, with 9 bases spanning the gap. This CDR3 has 13 amino acids. Using its own MiXCR run on the 5' RACE reads, TCRdb lists one record per CDR3 protein. The table records fewer than 150,000 distinct CDR3 sequences, 5% to 6.5% of them present only once. Sequencing was performed on PBMCs or a T cell subset sorted from them (not recorded which). The J gene is TRBJ2-5, the V gene TRBV6-5; D is perhaps TRBD1 (6 bases). The clonotype comes from an adult woman who had mild COVID-19 (a few samples of this study predate the infection). Cell type and time point are not known. The chain's CDR3 is CASSYGGRETQYF. CDR3 bases: TGTGCCAGCAGTTACGGGGGCAGGGAGACCCAGTACTTC.